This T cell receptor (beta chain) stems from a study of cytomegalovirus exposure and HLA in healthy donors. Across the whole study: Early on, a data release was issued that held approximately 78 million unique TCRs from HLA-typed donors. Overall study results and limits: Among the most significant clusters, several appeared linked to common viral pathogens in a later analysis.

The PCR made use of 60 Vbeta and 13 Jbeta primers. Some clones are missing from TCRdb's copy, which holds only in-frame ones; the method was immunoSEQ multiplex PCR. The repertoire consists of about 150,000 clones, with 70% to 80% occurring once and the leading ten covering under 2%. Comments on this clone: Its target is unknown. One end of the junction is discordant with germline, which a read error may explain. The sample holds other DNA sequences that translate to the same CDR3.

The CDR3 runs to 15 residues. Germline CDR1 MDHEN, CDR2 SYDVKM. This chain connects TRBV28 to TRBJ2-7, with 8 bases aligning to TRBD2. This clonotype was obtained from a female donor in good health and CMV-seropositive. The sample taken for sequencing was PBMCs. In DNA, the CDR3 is TGTGCCAGCAGGTACGCGACTAGCGTATCCTACGAGCAGTATTTC. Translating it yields CASRYATSVSYEQYF.